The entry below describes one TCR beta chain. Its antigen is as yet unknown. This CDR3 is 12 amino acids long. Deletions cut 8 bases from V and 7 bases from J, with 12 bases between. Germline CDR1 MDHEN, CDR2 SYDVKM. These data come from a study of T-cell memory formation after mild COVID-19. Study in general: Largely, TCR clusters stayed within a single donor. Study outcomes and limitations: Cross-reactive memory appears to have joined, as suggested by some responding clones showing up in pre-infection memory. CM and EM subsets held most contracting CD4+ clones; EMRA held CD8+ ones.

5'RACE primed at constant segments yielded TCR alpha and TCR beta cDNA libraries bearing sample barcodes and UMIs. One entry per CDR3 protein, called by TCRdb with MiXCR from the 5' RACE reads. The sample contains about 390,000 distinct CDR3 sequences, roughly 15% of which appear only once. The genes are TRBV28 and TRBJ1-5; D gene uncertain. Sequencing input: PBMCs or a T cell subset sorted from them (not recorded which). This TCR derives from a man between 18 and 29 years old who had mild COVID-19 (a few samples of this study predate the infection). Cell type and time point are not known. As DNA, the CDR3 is TGTGCCAGCGGCTTCGGGCCCCAGCCCCAGCATTTT. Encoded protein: CASGFGPQPQHF.